Below, 26 T cell receptor beta chains from the same sample are listed, as sequenced in a study of T cell changes during pregnancy in multiple sclerosis. Using immunoSEQ multiplex PCR, the repertoire was profiled, and TCRdb retains in-frame clones only, with some absent. Found here are tens of thousands of clones, less than 95% of them singletons; the top ten hold 0.55% to 0.7%. Sequenced here: CD4+ T cells from peripheral blood mononuclear cells, sampled in the third trimester of pregnancy. The receptors were sampled from a female donor in good health, enrolled as a control in a pregnancy study.

The chain couples TRBV5-4 to TRBJ2-3, with D possibly TRBD2 on 7 matching bases. The germline gives CDR1 SGHNT, CDR2 YYREEE (reference sequence). This CDR3 has 16 amino acids. Deletions cut 0 bases from V and 5 bases from J, with 16 bases between. The CDR3 spells CASSLVYRGAQDTQYF. The CDR3, as DNA: TGTGCCAGCAGCTTGGTTTATCGGGGGGCACAAGATACGCAGTATTTT.

The CDR3 DNA is TGTGCCAGCAGTGGGGGGTTATCCGGAAACACCATATATTTT. Protein product: CASSGGLSGNTIYF. V is TRBV7-2 and J is TRBJ1-3, with D maybe TRBD1 (5 bases). Germline V lookup: CDR1 SGHTA, CDR2 FQGNSA. The CDR3 has 14 residues. V lost 6 bases and J 4 bases, leaving 13 bases between the germline ends. The whole variable domain, remainder taken from reference TRBV7-2 and TRBJ1-3, is GAGVSQSPSNKVTEKGKDVELRCDPISGHTALYWYRQSLGQGLEFLIYFQGNSAPDKSGLPSDRFSAERTGGSVSTLTIQRTQQEDSAVYLCASSGGLSGNTIYFGEGSWLTVV.

The chain has TRBV2 and TRBJ1-6, with a possible D match to TRBD1 (6 bases). Per germline, CDR1 SNHLY and CDR2 FYNNEI. Trimming removed 7 bases from V and 5 bases from J, with 9 bases in between. This CDR3 spans 13 amino acids. CDR3 sequence reads: CASKGQDNSPLHF. In DNA form, the CDR3 reads TGTGCCAGCAAGGGACAAGATAATTCACCCCTCCACTTT. Combining the CDR3 with reference TRBV2 and TRBJ1-6 gives the whole variable domain EPEVTQTPSHQVTQMGQEVILRCVPISNHLYFYWYRQILGQKVEFLVSFYNNEISEKSEIFDDQFSVERPDGSNFTLKIRSTKLEDSAMYFCASKGQDNSPLHFGNGTRLTVT.

J is TRBJ2-1 and V is TRBV5-4, with 10 bases fitting TRBD2. After removal of 0 bases from V and 7 bases from J, the junction contained 7 bases not matched to a gene. Germline V CDR1 and CDR2: SGHNT, YYREEE (reference sequence). The CDR3 runs to 16 residues. The CDR3 sequence is CASSLGSGGPWNEQFF. CDR3 nucleotides: TGTGCCAGCAGCTTGGGTAGCGGGGGGCCCTGGAATGAGCAGTTCTTC.

The chain uses TRBV7-2 and TRBJ2-5; 7 bases fit TRBD2. The CDR3 is 16 amino acids. The V and J ends lost 3 bases and 5 bases, in that order; junction bases with no gene match: 12. Germline V gives CDR1 SGHTA, CDR2 FQGNSA. The CDR3 reads CASSFELARNPETQYF. CDR3 sequence (DNA): TGTGCCAGCAGCTTTGAACTAGCGAGGAACCCGGAGACCCAGTACTTC.

This chain links TRBV28 with TRBJ1-4; maybe TRBD1 (5 bases). Trimming took off 5 bases at V and 6 bases at J, with 16 bases between the two ends. Germline values: CDR1 MDHEN, CDR2 SYDVKM. This CDR3 is 15 amino acids long. CDR3 sequence reads: CASSGTGTGDEKLFF. As DNA, the CDR3 is TGTGCCAGCAGTGGAACCGGGACGGGGGATGAAAAACTGTTTTTT.

CDR3 coding DNA: TGTGCCAGCAGTTTATTGCTGGGCGAAGGAAACACCATATATTTT. Translated, it gives CASSLLLGEGNTIYF. The chain employs TRBV27 and TRBJ1-3; D not resolved. This CDR3 spans 15 amino acids. Deletions cut 1 base from V and 4 bases from J, with 11 bases between. Germline V CDR1 and CDR2: MNHEY, SMNVEV (reference sequence).

V is TRBV6-6 and J is TRBJ1-5; 7 bases align to TRBD1. J lost 9 bases, V lost 8 bases, and 10 bases had no gene match. The V gene's germline CDR1 is MNHNY and CDR2 SVGAGI (reference sequence). CDR3 size: 13 residues. CDR3 residues: CASRQGELRPQHF. DNA for the CDR3: TGTGCCAGCCGGCAGGGGGAGTTAAGGCCCCAGCATTTT.

The gene calls are TRBV6-5 and TRBJ1-1, with D uncertain. This CDR3 is 14 amino acids long. Germline V gene lookup returns CDR1 MNHEY and CDR2 SVGAGI. V shed 0 bases and J shed 5 bases, with 10 bases lying between them. For the CDR3, the DNA is TGTGCCAGCAGTTACTCACAACACGGGACTGAAGCTTTCTTT. Translating gives CASSYSQHGTEAFF.

The chain carries TRBV13 and TRBJ1-2, with TRBD1 identical over 8 bases. Germline V gives CDR1 PRHDT, CDR2 FYEKMQ (reference sequence). The CDR3 spans 16 residues. V lost 4 bases and J lost 0; bases outside the gene matches: 7. The CDR3 DNA reads TGTGCCAGCAGCTCAGGACAGGGAGTCGCTAACTATGGCTACACCTTC. Translating gives CASSSGQGVANYGYTF.

The chain combines TRBV7-2 with TRBJ2-1; the D gene is possibly TRBD1 (6 bases). The CDR3 sequence is 15 residues long. Germline V CDR1 and CDR2: SGHTA, FQGNSA. Trimming took 4 bases from V and 1 from J, leaving 11 bases between them. In DNA form, the CDR3 reads TGTGCCAGCAGCTCACCAGACAGGTCCTACAATGAGCAGTTCTTC. This translates into CASSSPDRSYNEQFF.

This sequence joins TRBV29-1 and TRBJ1-5; tentative D call: TRBD1 (6 bases). V gave up 6 bases and J gave up 2 bases, with 14 bases separating them. Germline V gene sequence: CDR1 SQVTM, CDR2 ANQGSEA. The length of the CDR3 is 14 residues. The CDR3 sequence: CSVPEGGGNQPQHF. The CDR3 nucleotides read TGCAGCGTCCCAGAGGGGGGGGGCAATCAGCCCCAGCATTTT.

The CDR3 DNA follows: TGTGCCAGCAGTCTCGGACAGGGTGATGGCTACACCTTC. Encoded protein: CASSLGQGDGYTF. The rearrangement joins TRBV6-6 to TRBJ1-2; 8 nucleotides line up with TRBD1. CDR3 size: 13 residues. J gave up 6 bases and V 5 bases, and 5 bases lay outside the gene matches. Germline V gives CDR1 MNHNY, CDR2 SVGAGI (reference sequence).

This clone has just one count. A read error may account for a junction end that differs from germline. The V call is TRBV4-2, the J call TRBJ2-4; D uncertain. The CDR3 has 12 amino acids. Germline lookup yields CDR1 LGHNA and CDR2 YNFKEQ. For the CDR3, the DNA is TGTGCCAGCAGTCAAGATCTAGACATTCAGTACTTC. The encoded protein is CASSQDLDIQYF.

The chain links TRBV6-5 to TRBJ1-1, with D possibly TRBD1 on 5 matching bases. V lost 6 bases to trimming and J lost 0 bases, with 11 bases between them. The germline gives CDR1 MNHEY, CDR2 SVGAGI. This CDR3 has 14 residues. The CDR3 DNA follows: TGTGCCAGCAGGAAAGGGGTTCTGAACACTGAAGCTTTCTTT. The encoded protein is CASRKGVLNTEAFF.

The chain employs TRBV11-3 and TRBJ2-1; 12 positions agree with TRBD1. The V gene's germline CDR1 is SGHNT and CDR2 YENEEA. The trim removed 5 bases at V and 8 bases at J, leaving 7 bases unmatched. The CDR3 extends over 15 amino acids. This chain's CDR3 is CASSPPGQGADEQFF. Written as DNA, the CDR3 is TGTGCCAGCAGCCCCCCGGGACAGGGGGCGGATGAGCAGTTCTTC. The full variable domain, in which reference TRBV11-3 and TRBJ2-1 provide the parts outside the CDR3, is EAGVVQSPRYKIIEKKQPVAFWCNPISGHNTLYWYLQNLGQGPELLIRYENEEAVDDSQLPKDRFSAERLKGVDSTLKIQPAELGDSAVYLCASSPPGQGADEQFFGPGTRLTVL.

V gene TRBV28 combines with J gene TRBJ1-1, with TRBD1 as a possible D gene (5 bases). Germline CDR1 reads MDHEN; CDR2 reads SYDVKM. The CDR3 sequence is 14 residues long. Trimming removed 3 bases from V and 1 base from J, with 9 bases in between. The CDR3 here is CASSFRGGNTEAFF. The CDR3 bases are TGTGCCAGCAGTTTCCGGGGGGGGAACACTGAAGCTTTCTTT.

V is TRBV5-4 and J is TRBJ2-2; 8 positions match TRBD2. The trim removed 6 bases at V and 2 bases at J, leaving 6 bases unmatched. Germline V lookup: CDR1 SGHNT, CDR2 YYREEE (reference sequence). This CDR3 has 15 residues. CDR3 amino acids: CASNSGGANTGELFF. The CDR3 DNA reads TGTGCCAGCAACTCCGGGGGGGCCAACACCGGGGAGCTGTTTTTT.

This rearrangement joins TRBV4-3 to TRBJ2-7; 7 nucleotides line up with TRBD2. CDR3 length: 15 residues. Germline CDR1 is LGHNA and CDR2 is YSLEER. The V and J ends lost 0 bases and 0 bases, in that order; junction bases with no gene match: 2. This chain's CDR3 is CASSQELAASYEQYF. The DNA for the CDR3 is TGCGCCAGCAGCCAAGAGCTAGCGGCCTCCTACGAGCAGTACTTC.

This rearrangement joins TRBV6-4 to TRBJ1-4; possibly TRBD1 for D (6 bases). Trimming took 0 bases from V and 8 from J, leaving 10 bases between them. The germline CDR1 and CDR2 sequences are MRHNA and SNTAGT. The CDR3 has 14 amino acids. The CDR3 reads CASSDSTGLEKLFF. As DNA, the CDR3 is TGTGCCAGCAGTGACTCTACAGGGCTGGAAAAACTGTTTTTT.

The J gene is TRBJ2-7, the V gene TRBV5-1; D gene uncertain. CDR1 SGHRS and CDR2 YFSETQ come from the germline V gene. The CDR3 extends over 14 amino acids. Trimming shortened V by 1 base and J by 0 bases, and 8 bases separated the two germline ends. DNA of the CDR3: TGCGCCAGCAGCTTGTTTCCTAACTCCTACGAGCAGTACTTC. It codes for CASSLFPNSYEQYF.

This chain links TRBV7-2 with TRBJ1-4; no definite D call. V lost 3 bases and J 3 bases, leaving 14 bases between the germline ends. The CDR3 length is 16 residues. Germline V gene lookup returns CDR1 SGHTA and CDR2 FQGNSA. CDR3 protein: CASSFTRFGANEKLFF. CDR3 DNA sequence: TGTGCCAGCAGCTTTACGCGCTTTGGTGCTAATGAAAAACTGTTTTTT.

The chain uses TRBV6-5 and TRBJ1-1; no firm D call. The CDR3 extends over 14 amino acids. V was shortened by 6 bases and J by 5 bases, with 16 bases between the two germline ends. CDR1 is MNHEY, CDR2 SVGAGI, per germline. CDR3 in amino acids: CASSKTAGRTEAFF. The CDR3 bases are TGTGCCAGCAGCAAGACCGCGGGGAGGACTGAAGCTTTCTTT.

The chain joins TRBV5-4 to TRBJ2-3, with 8 nucleotides matching TRBD2. The CDR3 is 14 residues long. The V segment lost 0 bases and the J segment 5 bases; nucleotides outside the gene matches: 2. The germline V gene has CDR1 SGHNT and CDR2 YYREEE (reference sequence). This CDR3 reads CASSLVGRGDTQYF. The CDR3 nucleotides are TGTGCCAGCAGCTTGGTCGGGAGGGGAGATACGCAGTATTTT.

This sequence joins TRBV5-1 and TRBJ1-3; 9 bases agree with TRBD1. The CDR3 is made up of 13 amino acids. V lost 5 bases to trimming and J lost 3 bases; unmatched junction nucleotides: 0. CDR1 is SGHRS and CDR2 is YFSETQ in the germline V gene. CDR3 DNA sequence: TGCGCCAGCAGGGACAGGGGTGGAAACACCATATATTTT. This codes for CASRDRGGNTIYF.

The CDR3 bases are TGTGCCAGCAGTTCCGACAGCTACAATGAGCAGTTCTTC. Amino acids: CASSSDSYNEQFF. This chain uses TRBV27 with TRBJ2-1, with D possibly matching TRBD1 (5 bases). With 4 bases removed from V and 3 bases from J, the gap between germline ends came to 7 bases. Germline CDR1 MNHEY, CDR2 SMNVEV (reference sequence). CDR3 length equals 13 residues.